This T cell receptor (beta chain) was sequenced during a study of cytomegalovirus exposure and HLA in healthy donors. The V end was cut by 4 bases, the J end by 0 bases, with 13 bases between. The CDR3 spans 15 residues. Germline CDR1 reads MGHRA; CDR2 reads YSYEKL. Both 60 Vbeta primers and 13 Jbeta primers went into the PCR. Only in-frame clones appear in the TCRdb table, and some are missing; sequencing was by immunoSEQ multiplex PCR. Of roughly 150,000 clones listed, roughly four fifths are singletons. The rearrangement joins TRBV4-1 to TRBJ2-7, with D possibly matching TRBD2 (5 bases). This sequence was found in a man aged 30 to 39 in good health and CMV-seropositive. The sequenced sample consisted of PBMCs. The CDR3 loop is CASSPSGSSSYEQYF. Here the CDR3 DNA reads TGCGCCAGCAGCCCCAGCGGATCCAGCTCCTACGAGCAGTACTTC.